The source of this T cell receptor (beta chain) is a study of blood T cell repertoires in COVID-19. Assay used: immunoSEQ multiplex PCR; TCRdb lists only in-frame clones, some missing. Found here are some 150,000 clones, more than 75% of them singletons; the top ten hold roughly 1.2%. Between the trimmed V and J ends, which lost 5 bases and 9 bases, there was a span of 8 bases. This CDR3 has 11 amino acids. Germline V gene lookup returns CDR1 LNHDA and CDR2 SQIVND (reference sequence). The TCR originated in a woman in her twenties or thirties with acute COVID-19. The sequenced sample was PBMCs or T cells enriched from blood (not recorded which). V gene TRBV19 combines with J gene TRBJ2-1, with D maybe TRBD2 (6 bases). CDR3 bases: TGTGCCAGTAGTGGGCGGGGTGAGCAGTTCTTC. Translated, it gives CASSGRGEQFF.